The 3 T cell receptor beta chains reported below all come from one sample, sequenced in a study of cytomegalovirus exposure and HLA in healthy donors. This PCR relied on a set of 60 Vbeta primers and 13 Jbeta primers. Profiled with immunoSEQ multiplex PCR; TCRdb holds only in-frame clones, not every one. The repertoire includes 150,000 to 200,000 clones, about 70% of them detected once, and around 3.1% sits in the top ten. Sequenced: PBMCs. The receptor source for this set is a male donor in good health and CMV-seronegative.

This CDR3 is CASSLGDRRVLTF. The CDR3 region has the DNA TGTGCCAGCAGTTTAGGGGACAGGAGGGTTTTAACCTTC. The chain employs TRBV27 and TRBJ1-2, with 8 bases matching TRBD1. CDR1 is MNHEY and CDR2 is SMNVEV in the germline V gene (reference sequence). The CDR3 extends over 13 amino acids. After removal of 2 bases from V and 14 bases from J, the junction contained 10 bases not matched to a gene.

The V and J genes are TRBV28 and TRBJ1-1; 8 positions agree with TRBD1. Germline V CDR1 and CDR2: MDHEN, SYDVKM. This CDR3 is 16 amino acids long. J lost 3 bases, V lost 5 bases, and 11 bases had no gene match. This CDR3 is CASSPPTGAGDTEAFF. The CDR3, as DNA: TGTGCCAGCAGTCCACCGACAGGGGCAGGGGACACTGAAGCTTTCTTT.

This clone occurred a few times. The V and J genes are TRBV2 and TRBJ1-2, with 7 bases aligning to TRBD1. The CDR3 is made up of 15 amino acids. Trimming removed 7 bases from V and 2 bases from J; junction bases left unmatched: 10. Germline CDR1 and CDR2: SNHLY and FYNNEI. The chain's CDR3 is CASTPTGTANYGYTF. For the CDR3, the DNA is TGTGCCAGCACTCCAACAGGGACAGCGAACTATGGCTACACCTTC.